The entry that follows covers one TCR beta chain sequence. Antigen specificity is unknown. The CDR3 contains 14 residues. After removal of 5 bases from V and 4 bases from J, the junction contained 6 bases not matched to a gene. Looked up from germline, CDR1 is MNHEY and CDR2 is SVGAGI. A history of autoimmune disease or systemic immunosuppression excluded patients. Profiled with immunoSEQ multiplex PCR; TCRdb holds only in-frame clones, not every one. The sample lists roughly 81,000 clones, around 85% occurring once. The data were obtained in a study of OX40 agonist ivuxolimab in advanced cancers. Study outcomes and limitations: The study did not work out the antigen specificity of the expanded peripheral T cells. On average, CD8+ T cells had more expanded clones than CD4+. Dose levels from 0.1 to 3.0 mg/kg saw CD4+ and CD8+ blood T cells expand clonally by week 6.

The source material was CD4+ or CD8+ T cells sorted from blood, sampled in a trial of the OX40 agonist ivuxolimab. The sequence was obtained from an adult with an advanced solid tumor such as melanoma, head and neck, liver or kidney cancer. The gene calls are TRBV6-5 and TRBJ1-1, with 8 bases that match TRBD1. The CDR3 coding sequence is TGTGCCAGCAGTGGACAGGGAGGGAGCACTGAAGCTTTCTTT. Translated: CASSGQGGSTEAFF.